These 27 T cell receptor beta chains were all obtained from the same sample, sequenced in a study of blood T cell repertoires in COVID-19. Here immunoSEQ multiplex PCR was the method, and the copy in TCRdb shows in-frame clones only, minus some. This table holds approximately 80,000 clones, about 87% found once. Source material: peripheral blood. Receptors were obtained from a human donor in a cohort sampled during active COVID-19.

The chain has TRBV19 and TRBJ1-2, with D tentatively TRBD1 (6 bases). In germline, CDR1 is LNHDA, CDR2 SQIVND (reference sequence). The CDR3 is 16 amino acids. Trimming cost V 7 bases and J 6 bases, with 24 bases left between them. Here the CDR3 reads CASTSTGGGRQDGYTF. The CDR3 nucleotides are TGTGCCAGTACCTCTACCGGGGGGGGCCGACAGGATGGCTACACCTTC.

V usage is TRBV7-6 and J usage is TRBJ1-1; 8 bases are shared with TRBD1. CDR3 length equals 15 residues. Germline values: CDR1 SGHVS, CDR2 FNYEAQ. Trimming cost V 6 bases and J 1 base; bases outside gene matches: 7. The CDR3 DNA follows: TGTGCCAGCAGTTATAACACAGGGGGGAACACTGAAGCTTTCTTT. This codes for CASSYNTGGNTEAFF. Drawing the rest from reference TRBV7-6 and TRBJ1-1, the complete variable domain is GAGVSQSPRYKVTKRGQDVALRCDPISGHVSLYWYRQALGQGPEFLTYFNYEAQQDKSGLPNDRFSAERPEGSISTLTIQRTEQRDSAMYRCASSYNTGGNTEAFFGQGTRLTVV.

The genes are TRBV5-1 and TRBJ2-3, with TRBD1 matching 9 bases. After removal of 4 bases from V and 5 bases from J, the junction contained 8 bases not matched to a gene. This CDR3 spans 15 amino acids. CDR1 and CDR2 from the germline V gene are SGHRS and YFSETQ. The CDR3 nucleotides are TGCGCCAGCAGCCGGGGACAGGGCATTGGAGATACGCAGTATTTT. Translating gives CASSRGQGIGDTQYF.

The table lists this clone with a count of one. This chain links TRBV30 with TRBJ2-3; TRBD2 matches 12 bases. Per the germline V gene, CDR1 is GTSNPN and CDR2 is SVGIG (reference sequence). J lost 5 bases, V lost 3 bases, and 0 bases had no gene match. The length of the CDR3 is 13 residues. The CDR3 sequence: CAWRGLAGDTQYF. CDR3 bases: TGTGCCTGGAGGGGACTAGCGGGAGATACGCAGTATTTT.

As concerns this clone: One end of the junction fails to match germline, which may point to a read error. The rearrangement joins TRBV7-9 to TRBJ2-7; 7 bases are a match to TRBD1. The germline V gene has CDR1 SEHNR and CDR2 FQNEAQ (reference sequence). This CDR3 is built from 13 residues. The CDR3 is CASSFPRTGSVDF. The CDR3, as DNA: TGTGCCAGCAGCTTCCCAAGGACAGGCAGTGTCGACTTC. The full variable domain, in which reference TRBV7-9 and TRBJ2-7 provide the parts outside the CDR3, is DTGVSQNPRHKITKRGQNVTFRCDPISEHNRLYWYRQTLGQGPEFLTYFQNEAQLEKSRLLSDRFSAERPKGSFSTLEIQRTEQGDSAMYLCASSFPRTGSVDFGPGTRLTVT.

J is TRBJ1-4 and V is TRBV20-1, with TRBD1 identical over 10 bases. The CDR3 runs to 14 residues. Germline CDR1 DFQATT, CDR2 SNEGSKA (reference sequence). The junction had 6 bases not matched to a gene; V was cut back by 3 bases and J by 8 bases. The CDR3 DNA reads as TGCAGTGCTAGTTGGGACAGGGGTGTGGAAAAACTGTTTTTT. Translation gives CSASWDRGVEKLFF.

The chain carries TRBV6-1 and TRBJ1-1; 7 bases match TRBD1. Germline CDR1 reads MNHNS; CDR2 reads SASEGT. The J segment lost 5 bases and the V segment lost 0 bases, leaving 3 bases of the junction unmatched. The CDR3 has 14 residues. CDR3 region: CASSEADRETEAFF. CDR3 sequence (DNA): TGTGCCAGCAGTGAAGCCGACAGGGAGACTGAAGCTTTCTTT.

V usage is TRBV2 and J usage is TRBJ1-3; 7 bases line up with TRBD1. CDR3 length equals 17 residues. The germline CDR1 and CDR2 sequences are SNHLY and FYNNEI. V lost 6 bases to trimming and J lost 0 bases; unmatched junction nucleotides: 11. Here the CDR3 reads CASRTAVDRRSGNTIYF. The CDR3 coding sequence is TGTGCCAGCAGGACCGCGGTGGACAGGCGCTCTGGAAACACCATATATTTT.

This clone appeared once. The gene calls are TRBV7-9 and TRBJ2-1, with 14 bases aligning to TRBD2. From germline, CDR1 is SEHNR and CDR2 FQNEAQ (reference sequence). CDR3 length equals 16 residues. The ends lost 6 bases at V and 1 base at J; junction bases unmatched: 2. The CDR3 region is CASRGTSGGSYNEQFF. The CDR3 bases are TGTGCCAGCAGGGGGACTAGCGGGGGTTCCTACAATGAGCAGTTCTTC.

CDR3 sequence: CASSQEAGPSYEQYF. CDR3 in DNA: TGTGCCAGCAGCCAAGAGGCAGGGCCCTCCTACGAGCAGTACTTC. V is TRBV4-2 and J is TRBJ2-7; D might be TRBD1 (5 bases). CDR3 length equals 15 residues. Germline CDR1 and CDR2: LGHNA and YNFKEQ. The germline V and J ends were trimmed by 0 bases and 0 bases, with 9 bases remaining between them.

The chain employs TRBV18 and TRBJ2-5; D gene unclear. This CDR3 has 12 residues. CDR1 and CDR2 from the germline V gene are KGHSH and LQKENI. Trimming cost V 3 bases and J 2 bases, with 4 bases left between them. As DNA, the CDR3 is TGTGCCAGCTCACCCATGCAAGAGACCCAGTACTTC. It yields the protein CASSPMQETQYF.

There are a few counts of this clone. The chain recombines TRBV29-1 with TRBJ1-2; possible D gene TRBD1, 6 bases. CDR3 length: 14 residues. In germline, CDR1 is SQVTM, CDR2 ANQGSEA. Trimming left V 6 bases short and J 4 bases short, with 18 bases between. The CDR3 sequence is CSVAQGSGSYGYTF. The CDR3 DNA sequence: TGCAGCGTGGCACAGGGAAGCGGTTCCTATGGCTACACCTTC. Drawing the rest from reference TRBV29-1 and TRBJ1-2, the complete variable domain is SAVISQKPSRDICQRGTSLTIQCQVDSQVTMMFWYRQQPGQSLTLIATANQGSEATYESGFVIDKFPISRPNLTFSTLTVSNMSPEDSSIYLCSVAQGSGSYGYTFGSGTRLTVV.

This chain joins TRBV29-1 and TRBJ1-1; the D is unclear. Trimming left V 6 bases short and J 2 bases short, with 13 bases between. From germline, CDR1 is SQVTM and CDR2 ANQGSEA. The CDR3 has 13 residues. The CDR3 coding sequence is TGCAGCGTCGCACAAACAGTAAACACTGAAGCTTTCTTT. Translating gives CSVAQTVNTEAFF.

The chain joins TRBV4-1 to TRBJ2-2, with D hard to call. Germline CDR1 MGHRA, CDR2 YSYEKL. This CDR3 has 12 residues. V was trimmed by 5 bases and J by 5 bases, leaving 6 bases between them. CDR3: CASSSFTGELFF. The CDR3, as DNA: TGCGCCAGCAGCTCTTTTACCGGGGAGCTGTTTTTT.

V usage is TRBV6-6 and J usage is TRBJ2-2; D may be TRBD2 (6 bases). Germline V gene data show CDR1 as MNHNY and CDR2 as SVGAGI (reference sequence). Trimming left V 0 bases short and J 7 bases short, with 15 bases between. The CDR3 covers 16 residues. CDR3 sequence reads: CASSYSEGSAGGELFF. DNA for the CDR3: TGTGCCAGCAGTTACTCGGAGGGTAGCGCGGGCGGGGAGCTGTTTTTT.

The chain carries TRBV19 and TRBJ2-2; 11 positions match TRBD2. The CDR3 length is 16 residues. After removal of 3 bases from V and 6 bases from J, the junction contained 6 bases not matched to a gene. Germline CDR1 reads LNHDA; CDR2 reads SQIVND (reference sequence). The CDR3 coding sequence is TGTGCCAGTAGTATTCGACTAGCGGGAAGCTCCGGGGAGCTGTTTTTT. As protein: CASSIRLAGSSGELFF.

The chain links TRBV10-3 to TRBJ2-1; 7 positions agree with TRBD1. This CDR3 has 15 residues. Trimming at V came to 6 bases and at J to 5 bases, leaving 10 bases not matched to a gene. Germline V lookup: CDR1 ENHRY, CDR2 SYGVKD. The CDR3 DNA follows: TGTGCCATCAGATCGCACCGGGACAGAGACAATGAGCAGTTCTTC. Protein sequence: CAIRSHRDRDNEQFF.

This chain links TRBV9 with TRBJ2-2; D possibly corresponds to TRBD2 (6 bases). This CDR3 has 16 amino acids. Germline loops: CDR1 SGDLS, CDR2 YYNGEE. V lost 3 bases and J lost 6, with 18 bases in between. The CDR3 nucleotides are TGTGCCAGCAGCGAAGGAACGGGACTCTTTGCCGGGGAGCTGTTTTTT. Translated: CASSEGTGLFAGELFF.

The gene calls are TRBV30 and TRBJ2-2; D may be TRBD1 (5 bases). V was pared by 0 bases and J by 7 bases, with 15 bases between. Germline V gives CDR1 GTSNPN, CDR2 SVGIG (reference sequence). The CDR3 contains 15 residues. The CDR3 nucleotides are TGTGCCTGGAGTGTACGTTCATCAGGACACGGGGAGCTGTTTTTT. It is translated as CAWSVRSSGHGELFF. The full variable domain, rest sourced from reference TRBV30 and TRBJ2-2, is SQTIHQWPATLVQPVGSPLSLECTVEGTSNPNLYWYRQAAGRGLQLLFYSVGIGQISSEVPQNLSASRPQDRQFILSSKKLLLSDSGFYLCAWSVRSSGHGELFFGEGSRLTVL.

The chain recombines TRBV6-7 with TRBJ2-1; D is possibly TRBD2 (6 bases). TRBV6-7 qualifies as an ORF whose function is uncertain. The V gene lost 5 bases and the J gene lost 2 bases, with 16 bases spanning the gap. The CDR3 runs 16 residues. CDR3 amino acids: CASSRRHGLPYNEQFF. The CDR3 nucleotides read TGTGCCAGCAGTCGTAGGCACGGACTACCCTACAATGAGCAGTTCTTC.

The rearrangement joins TRBV6-1 to TRBJ2-3; D unresolved. The V end lost 0 bases, the J end lost 2 bases, and 9 bases lay between the germline ends. Germline assignment: CDR1 MNHNS and CDR2 SASEGT. This CDR3 is 15 amino acids long. CDR3 residues: CASSEASHSTDTQYF. CDR3 sequence (DNA): TGTGCCAGCAGTGAAGCGTCACATTCCACAGATACGCAGTATTTT.

The genes are TRBV27 and TRBJ2-1; 9 nucleotides line up with TRBD1. The CDR3 spans 16 residues. Per germline, CDR1 MNHEY and CDR2 SMNVEV (reference sequence). V lost 5 bases, J lost 7 bases, and 12 bases stayed unmatched. CDR3 nucleotides: TGTGCCAGCAGTCTGATACCGGGACAGGGCCGGAATGAGCAGTTCTTC. It specifies CASSLIPGQGRNEQFF.

The chain employs TRBV3-1 (or the pseudogene TRBV3-2) and TRBJ2-7, with D possibly TRBD2 on 5 matching bases. In germline, CDR1 is LGHDT, CDR2 YNNKEL (reference sequence). The CDR3 is made up of 15 amino acids. Trimming took off 2 bases at V and 0 bases at J, with 11 bases between the two ends. The CDR3 spells CASSQWASPSYEQYF. Here the CDR3 DNA reads TGTGCCAGCAGCCAATGGGCTAGCCCCTCCTACGAGCAGTACTTC.

The V gene is TRBV18, the J gene TRBJ2-3; weak D call: TRBD2 (5 bases). Germline CDR1 KGHSH, CDR2 LQKENI. Trimming cost V 5 bases and J 4 bases, with 7 bases left between them. The CDR3 has 12 residues. This chain's CDR3 is CASSGGADTQYF. The CDR3 DNA reads as TGTGCCAGCTCAGGAGGCGCAGATACGCAGTATTTT. Full variable domain (remainder filled in from reference TRBV18 and TRBJ2-3): NAGVMQNPRHLVRRRGQEARLRCSPMKGHSHVYWYRQLPEEGLKFMVYLQKENIIDESGMPKERFSAEFPKEGPSILRIQQVVRGDSAAYFCASSGGADTQYFGPGTRLTVL.

This chain connects TRBV3-1 (or the pseudogene TRBV3-2) to TRBJ2-1, with D possibly matching TRBD2 (6 bases). This CDR3 is built from 14 residues. V was clipped by 1 base and J by 9 bases, with 13 bases between them. Germline V gives CDR1 LGHDT, CDR2 YNNKEL (reference sequence). The CDR3: CASSQVKWGVEQFF. Written as DNA, the CDR3 is TGTGCCAGCAGCCAAGTCAAGTGGGGGGTTGAGCAGTTCTTC.

V gene TRBV5-4 combines with J gene TRBJ2-7, with TRBD1 identical over 10 bases. The CDR3 runs 19 residues. The J segment lost 6 bases and the V segment lost 1 base, leaving 19 bases of the junction unmatched. CDR1 is SGHNT and CDR2 is YYREEE in the germline V gene (reference sequence). CDR3 protein: CASSLPPSAGGQGIGEQYF. CDR3 coding DNA: TGTGCCAGCAGCTTGCCTCCTTCGGCGGGGGGACAGGGGATCGGCGAGCAGTACTTC.

This clone was recorded once. The V and J genes are TRBV12-5 and TRBJ2-5; D might be TRBD1 (7 bases). Trimming removed 2 bases at V and 2 bases at J, with 12 bases between. The CDR3 runs to 15 residues. Germline V CDR1 and CDR2: LGHNT, FRNRAP. DNA for the CDR3: TGTGCTAGTGGTTTGCACAGGGGAGGACAAGAGACCCAGTACTTC. Translating gives CASGLHRGGQETQYF.